The 4 T cell receptor beta chains given below trace back to one sample, sequenced in a study of beta chain features in type 1 diabetes. Investigators reverse transcribed all isolated RNA, so they sequenced expressed TCRB transcripts. Assay: immunoSEQ multiplex PCR; the TCRdb copy retains only in-frame clones and omits some. The sample carries under 400,000 clones, about 20% recorded once. The sequencing sample was made of naive CD4+ T cells from blood. These receptors were collected from a woman aged 18-29 years in good health.

There are a few counts of this clone. The V call is TRBV1, the J call TRBJ2-3; the D segment call TRBD1 is taken from the table without a DNA check. TRBV1 is termed a pseudogene. There are 12 residues in the CDR3. CDR3 loop: CTSRHPGQRFYF. The CDR3 region has the DNA TGCACCAGCAGACACCCGGGACAGAGGTTCTATTTT.

The V call is TRBV28, the J call TRBJ2-7; perhaps TRBD2 as D (5 bases). Germline V lookup: CDR1 MDHEN, CDR2 SYDVKM. The V end was cut by 5 bases, the J end by 2 bases, with 16 bases between. The CDR3 runs to 15 residues. Written as DNA, the CDR3 is TGTGCCAGCAGTACTAGGCCCTACAGAGCCTACGAGCAGTACTTC. This gives the protein CASSTRPYRAYEQYF.

This clone has more than one count but fewer than ten. The germline gene is not matched at one end of the junction; a read error may be the cause. For the CDR3, the DNA is TGTGCTAGCAGCCCCACTAGCGGGGGGGCCGCGGGGGCTGAGCAGTTCTTC. This sequence encodes CASSPTSGGAAGAEQFF. The chain has TRBV7-7 and TRBJ2-1, with 13 bases lining up with TRBD2. The CDR3 length is 17 residues. Germline V CDR1 and CDR2: SSHAT, FNYEAQ (reference sequence).

The V gene is TRBV5-1, the J gene TRBJ1-4; 9 bases map to TRBD1. The V segment lost 0 bases and the J segment 6 bases; nucleotides outside the gene matches: 3. Germline V gene sequence: CDR1 SGHRS, CDR2 YFSETQ. This CDR3 spans 15 amino acids. CDR3 protein: CASSLGTGEDEKLFF. The CDR3 DNA sequence: TGCGCCAGCAGCTTGGGGACAGGGGAAGATGAAAAACTGTTTTTT.